This T cell receptor (beta chain) was identified during a study of OX40 agonist ivuxolimab in advanced cancers. The overall study: Prior anti-PD-1, anti-PD-L1 or anti-CTLA-4 therapy did not bar entry, and 30% to 40% had some.

Data came from immunoSEQ multiplex PCR; TCRdb stores just in-frame clones and leaves some out. Here the sample spans more than 45,000 clones, around 84% being singletons. Patients with autoimmune history or systemic immunosuppression were excluded. V shed 3 bases, J shed 5 bases, and the junction held 9 bases outside the gene matches. This CDR3 is 16 amino acids long. The germline V gene encodes CDR1 LNHDA and CDR2 SQIVND (reference sequence). This receptor was obtained from an adult with an advanced solid tumor such as melanoma, head and neck, liver or kidney cancer. This specimen consisted of CD4+ or CD8+ T cells sorted from blood, obtained in a trial of the OX40 agonist ivuxolimab. The chain couples TRBV19 to TRBJ1-5; 8 nucleotides agree with TRBD1. The DNA for the CDR3 is TGTGCCAGTAGTATCCCCGACAGGGGTCGGCATCAGCCCCAGCATTTT. Residues: CASSIPDRGRHQPQHF.